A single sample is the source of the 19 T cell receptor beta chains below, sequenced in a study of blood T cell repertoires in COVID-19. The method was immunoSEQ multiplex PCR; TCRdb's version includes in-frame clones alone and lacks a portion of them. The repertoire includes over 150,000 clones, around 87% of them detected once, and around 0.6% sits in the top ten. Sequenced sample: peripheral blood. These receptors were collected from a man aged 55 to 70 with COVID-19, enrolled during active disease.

The CDR3 is CASSLTAGVIGNTIYF. CDR3 nucleotides: TGTGCCAGCAGCTTAACGGCAGGGGTCATTGGAAACACCATATATTTT. V is TRBV7-3 and J is TRBJ1-3; tentatively, D is TRBD1 (6 bases). The CDR3 length is 16 residues. Germline V gene data show CDR1 as SGHTA and CDR2 as FQGTGA. The V end lost 0 bases, the J end lost 3 bases, and 12 bases lay between the germline ends.

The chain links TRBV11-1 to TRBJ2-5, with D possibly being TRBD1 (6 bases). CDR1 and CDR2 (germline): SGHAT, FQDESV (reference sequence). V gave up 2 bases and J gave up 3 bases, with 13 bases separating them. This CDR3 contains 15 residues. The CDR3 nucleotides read TGTGCCAGCAGCTTAAGTTGGGGGCCAAAAGAGACCCAGTACTTC. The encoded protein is CASSLSWGPKETQYF.

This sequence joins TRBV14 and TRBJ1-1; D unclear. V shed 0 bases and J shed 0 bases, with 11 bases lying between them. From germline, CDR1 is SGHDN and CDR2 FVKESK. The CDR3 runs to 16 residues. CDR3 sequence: CASSQENNFMNTEAFF. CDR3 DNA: TGTGCCAGCAGCCAAGAAAATAACTTCATGAACACTGAAGCTTTCTTT.

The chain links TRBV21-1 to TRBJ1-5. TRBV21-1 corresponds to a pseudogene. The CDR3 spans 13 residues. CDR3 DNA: TGTGCCAGCAGCAAAGAAATCGCGGGGCCCCAGCATTTT. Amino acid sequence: CASSKEIAGPQHF.

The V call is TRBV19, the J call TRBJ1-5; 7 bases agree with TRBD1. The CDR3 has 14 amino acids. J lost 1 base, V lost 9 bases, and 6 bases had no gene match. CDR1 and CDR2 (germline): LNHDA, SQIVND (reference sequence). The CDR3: CASRQGESNQPQHF. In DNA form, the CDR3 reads TGTGCCAGCAGACAGGGTGAGAGCAATCAGCCCCAGCATTTT.

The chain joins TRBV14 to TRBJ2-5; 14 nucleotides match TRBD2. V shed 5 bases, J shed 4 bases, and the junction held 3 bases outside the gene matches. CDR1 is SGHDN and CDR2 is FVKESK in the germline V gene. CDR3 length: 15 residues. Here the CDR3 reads CASSSGLAGGETQYF. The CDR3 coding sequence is TGTGCCAGCAGCTCTGGACTAGCGGGAGGAGAGACCCAGTACTTC.

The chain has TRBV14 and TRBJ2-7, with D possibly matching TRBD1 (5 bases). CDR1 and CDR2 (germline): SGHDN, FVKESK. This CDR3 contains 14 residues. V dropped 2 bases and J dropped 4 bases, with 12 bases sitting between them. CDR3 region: CASSQSNRRYEQYF. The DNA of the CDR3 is TGTGCCAGCAGCCAAAGTAACAGGCGGTACGAGCAGTACTTC.

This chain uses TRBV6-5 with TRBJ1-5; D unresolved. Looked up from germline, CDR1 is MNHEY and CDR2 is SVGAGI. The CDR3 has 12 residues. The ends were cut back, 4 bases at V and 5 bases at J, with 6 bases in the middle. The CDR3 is CASSSGDQPQHF. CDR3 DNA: TGTGCCAGCAGTTCGGGTGATCAGCCCCAGCATTTT.

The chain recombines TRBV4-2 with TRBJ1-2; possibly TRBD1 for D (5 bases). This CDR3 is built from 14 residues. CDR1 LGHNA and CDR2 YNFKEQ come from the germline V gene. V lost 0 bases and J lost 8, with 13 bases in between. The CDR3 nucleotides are TGTGCCAGCAGCCAAGATCTCAGGGATACGGGCTACACCTTC. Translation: CASSQDLRDTGYTF.

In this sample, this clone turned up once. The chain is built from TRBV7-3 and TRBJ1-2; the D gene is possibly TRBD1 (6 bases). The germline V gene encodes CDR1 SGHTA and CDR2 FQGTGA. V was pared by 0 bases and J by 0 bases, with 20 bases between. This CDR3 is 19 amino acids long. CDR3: CASSLTALRQVFTNYGYTF. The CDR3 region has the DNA TGTGCCAGCAGCTTAACGGCCCTAAGACAGGTCTTTACTAACTATGGCTACACCTTC.

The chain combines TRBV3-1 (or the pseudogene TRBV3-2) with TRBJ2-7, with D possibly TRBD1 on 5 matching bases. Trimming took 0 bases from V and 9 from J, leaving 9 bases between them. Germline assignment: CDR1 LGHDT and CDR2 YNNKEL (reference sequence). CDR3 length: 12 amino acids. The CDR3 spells CASSQERGRQYF. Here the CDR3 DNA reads TGTGCCAGCAGCCAAGAAAGGGGCAGGCAGTACTTC.

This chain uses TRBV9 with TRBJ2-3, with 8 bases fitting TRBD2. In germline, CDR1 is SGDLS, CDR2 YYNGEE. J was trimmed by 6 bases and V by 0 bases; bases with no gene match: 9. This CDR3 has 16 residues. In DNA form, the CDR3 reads TGTGCCAGCAGCGTAGGTCACGATAGCGGGGCCGATACGCAGTATTTT. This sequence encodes CASSVGHDSGADTQYF.

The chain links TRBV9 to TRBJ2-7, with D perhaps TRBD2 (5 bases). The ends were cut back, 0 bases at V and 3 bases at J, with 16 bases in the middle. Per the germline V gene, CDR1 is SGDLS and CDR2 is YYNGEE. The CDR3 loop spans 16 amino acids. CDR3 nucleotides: TGTGCCAGCAGCGTAGGGGTATCGGGGAAACTCTACGAGCAGTACTTC. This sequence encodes CASSVGVSGKLYEQYF.

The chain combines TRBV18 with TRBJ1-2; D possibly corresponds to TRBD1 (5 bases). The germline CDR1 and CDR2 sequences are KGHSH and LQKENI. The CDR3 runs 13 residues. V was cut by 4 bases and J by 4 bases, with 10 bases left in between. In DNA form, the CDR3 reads TGTGCCAGCTCACGCGGGACGGCCTATGGCTACACCTTC. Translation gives CASSRGTAYGYTF.

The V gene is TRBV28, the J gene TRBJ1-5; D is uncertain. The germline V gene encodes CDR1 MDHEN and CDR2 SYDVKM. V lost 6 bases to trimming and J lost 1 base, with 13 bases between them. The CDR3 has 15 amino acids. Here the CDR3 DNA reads TGTGCCAGCAGGCCCGGTGGAGACAGCAATCAGCCCCAGCATTTT. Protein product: CASRPGGDSNQPQHF.

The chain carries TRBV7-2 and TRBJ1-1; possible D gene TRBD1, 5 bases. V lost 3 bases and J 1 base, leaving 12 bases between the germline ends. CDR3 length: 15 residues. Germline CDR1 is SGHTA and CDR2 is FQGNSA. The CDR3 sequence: CASSFGGGGNTEAFF. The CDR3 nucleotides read TGTGCCAGCAGCTTTGGGGGGGGTGGGAACACTGAAGCTTTCTTT.

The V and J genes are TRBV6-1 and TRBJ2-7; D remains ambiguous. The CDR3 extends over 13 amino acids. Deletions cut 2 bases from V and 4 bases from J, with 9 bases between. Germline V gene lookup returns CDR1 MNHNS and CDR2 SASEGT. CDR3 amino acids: CASSERHLYEQYF. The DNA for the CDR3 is TGTGCCAGCAGTGAAAGACACCTTTACGAGCAGTACTTC.

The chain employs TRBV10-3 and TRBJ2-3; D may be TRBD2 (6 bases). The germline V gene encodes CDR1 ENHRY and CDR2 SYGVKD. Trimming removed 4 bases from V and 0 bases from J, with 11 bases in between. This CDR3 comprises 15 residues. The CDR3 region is CAISGSGQSTDTQYF. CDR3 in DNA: TGTGCCATCAGTGGGAGCGGGCAAAGCACAGATACGCAGTATTTT.

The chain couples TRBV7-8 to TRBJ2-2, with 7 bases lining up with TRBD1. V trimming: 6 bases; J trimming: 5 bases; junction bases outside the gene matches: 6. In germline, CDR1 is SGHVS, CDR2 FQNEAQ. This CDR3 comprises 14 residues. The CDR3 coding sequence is TGTGCCAGCAGTGACGACAGGGCAACCGGGGAGCTGTTTTTT. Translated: CASSDDRATGELFF.